Below, 15 T cell receptor beta chains from the same sample are listed, as sequenced in a study of CD8 T cells in Susac syndrome. Random hexamers served to reverse transcribe roughly 0.45 to 1 ug RNA. TCRdb re-derived calls from the immunoSEQ multiplex PCR reads in MiXCR, one entry per CDR3 protein. This sample has 210,000 or so distinct CDR3 sequences, with over 90% found just once. The specimen was CD4+ T cells from PBMCs. The source of these receptors is a human donor with Susac syndrome.

A few counts support this clonotype. The rearrangement uses TRBV11-2 and TRBJ2-7; 7 bases are shared with TRBD1. Germline lookup yields CDR1 SGHAT and CDR2 FQNNGV. The CDR3 has 14 residues. J gave up 2 bases and V 3 bases, and 4 bases lay outside the gene matches. CDR3 amino acids: CASSFRGGTYEQYF. The CDR3 DNA is TGTGCCAGCAGCTTCCGAGGGGGCACCTACGAGCAGTACTTC.

The chain links TRBV6-1 to TRBJ1-1; 9 nucleotides agree with TRBD1. The V gene's germline CDR1 is MNHNS and CDR2 SASEGT. J gave up 0 bases and V 6 bases, and 11 bases lay outside the gene matches. CDR3 length: 17 residues. In nucleotides, the CDR3 is TGTGCCAGCAGCCCAGACTCGGGACAGGGTATGAACACTGAAGCTTTCTTT. As protein: CASSPDSGQGMNTEAFF.

The chain employs TRBV3-1 and TRBJ2-5, with a possible D match to TRBD1 (6 bases). The CDR3 spans 14 residues. Per the germline V gene, CDR1 is LGHDT and CDR2 is YNNKEL (reference sequence). The V end lost 4 bases, the J end lost 2 bases, and 11 bases lay between the germline ends. CDR3 sequence reads: CASSPGHEQETQYF. In DNA, the CDR3 is TGTGCCAGCAGCCCGGGACACGAGCAAGAGACCCAGTACTTC.

This rearrangement joins TRBV29-1 to TRBJ1-2; tentative D call: TRBD1 (5 bases). The CDR3 length is 15 residues. Between the trimmed V and J ends, which lost 6 bases and 5 bases, there was a span of 22 bases. Germline V gene data show CDR1 as SQVTM and CDR2 as ANQGSEA. CDR3 loop: CSVGVDVGALYGYTF. In nucleotides, the CDR3 is TGCAGCGTCGGGGTTGACGTCGGGGCCCTATATGGCTACACCTTC.

This chain connects TRBV15 to TRBJ1-1; possibly TRBD1 for D (5 bases). V shed 5 bases and J shed 2 bases, with 15 bases lying between them. The CDR3 runs to 15 residues. Germline V gene lookup returns CDR1 LNHNV and CDR2 YYDKDF (reference sequence). The CDR3 bases are TGTGCCACCAGCCCCGGGGGACTTCCTAACACTGAAGCTTTCTTT. Translated, it gives CATSPGGLPNTEAFF.

The table lists this clonotype with a count of one. The chain employs TRBV6-5 and TRBJ1-5, with TRBD1 identical over 7 bases. The germline V gene encodes CDR1 MNHEY and CDR2 SVGAGI. There are 15 residues in the CDR3. Trimming removed 8 bases from V and 7 bases from J; junction bases left unmatched: 14. As DNA, the CDR3 is TGTGCCAGCGGGGGAGGGGGCGAAGGCAGCCAGCCCCAGCATTTT. Its protein product is CASGGGGEGSQPQHF.

The chain carries TRBV6-5 and TRBJ2-7, with D perhaps being TRBD1 or TRBD2 (5 bases each). Per the germline V gene, CDR1 is MNHEY and CDR2 is SVGAGI. V dropped 4 bases and J dropped 0 bases, with 19 bases sitting between them. CDR3 size: 17 residues. CDR3 DNA sequence: TGTGCCAGCAGTTGGTGGGGGACCGACAGAAGCTCCTACGAGCAGTACTTC. Translation: CASSWWGTDRSSYEQYF.

The chain joins TRBV6-5 to TRBJ1-1; 7 bases align to TRBD1. The CDR3 has 16 residues. Looked up from germline, CDR1 is MNHEY and CDR2 is SVGAGI. The junction had 12 bases not matched to a gene; V was cut back by 3 bases and J by 5 bases. CDR3 DNA: TGTGCCAGCAGTTATCGACAGGGCGAAGGGAGAACTGAAGCTTTCTTT. This translates into CASSYRQGEGRTEAFF.

The CDR3 coding sequence is TGTGCCAGCAGCCCCGACGGTCGCCAGGGGGGCTATGGCTACACCTTC. Residues: CASSPDGRQGGYGYTF. The V call is TRBV5-4, the J call TRBJ1-2, with 7 bases lining up with TRBD1. Germline CDR1 is SGHNT and CDR2 is YYREEE (reference sequence). Trimming removed 4 bases from V and 4 bases from J; junction bases left unmatched: 13. The CDR3 spans 16 residues.

This clonotype is a singleton in its sample. The CDR3 loop is CASSLGGEVYQPQHF. CDR3 DNA: TGTGCCAGCAGTTTAGGAGGGGAGGTCTATCAGCCCCAGCATTTT. The V call is TRBV27, the J call TRBJ1-5; weak D call: TRBD1 (5 bases). Trimming took off 2 bases at V and 5 bases at J, with 13 bases between the two ends. Germline V CDR1 and CDR2: MNHEY, SMNVEV (reference sequence). CDR3 length equals 15 residues.

This clonotype was detected once. The chain combines TRBV6-2 or TRBV6-3 with TRBJ2-7; 7 bases agree with TRBD1. CDR1 MNHEY and CDR2 SVGEGT come from the germline V gene. Trimming cost V 6 bases and J 0 bases; bases outside gene matches: 5. CDR3 length: 14 residues. The CDR3 sequence is CASRMTGHSYEQYF. Written as DNA, the CDR3 is TGTGCCAGCAGGATGACAGGGCACTCCTACGAGCAGTACTTC.

This clonotype is a singleton in its sample. The chain links TRBV28 to TRBJ1-1, with a possible D match to TRBD1 (5 bases). CDR1 MDHEN and CDR2 SYDVKM come from the germline V gene. V lost 7 bases and J 0 bases, leaving 12 bases between the germline ends. This CDR3 region has 14 residues. CDR3 in DNA: TGTGCCAGCATGCCGGTAGGGGTGAACACTGAAGCTTTCTTT. Amino acid sequence: CASMPVGVNTEAFF.

This chain links TRBV29-1 with TRBJ2-1, with D perhaps TRBD1 (6 bases). Trimming took 3 bases from V and 10 from J, leaving 10 bases between them. Germline-derived CDR1 and CDR2 are SQVTM and ANQGSEA. The CDR3 runs to 11 residues. The CDR3 is CSVEGAGEQFF. The CDR3, as DNA: TGCAGCGTTGAGGGGGCTGGGGAGCAGTTCTTC.

V and J are TRBV29-1 and TRBJ1-1, with TRBD1 matching over 9 bases. Germline V gives CDR1 SQVTM, CDR2 ANQGSEA. Losses at the gene ends were 6 bases for V and 7 bases for J; bases not matched to a gene: 6. CDR3 length equals 12 residues. CDR3 DNA: TGCAGCGTATCTCCGGGACAGGGTGAAGCTTTCTTT. Its translation: CSVSPGQGEAFF.

In its sample, this clonotype was seen a few times. V gene TRBV29-1 combines with J gene TRBJ2-7; 11 bases align to TRBD2. Germline V lookup: CDR1 SQVTM, CDR2 ANQGSEA. The CDR3 totals 13 residues. V dropped 7 bases and J dropped 4; count of bases not matched to a gene: 6. CDR3 sequence: CSASASGGYEQYF. The CDR3 region has the DNA TGCAGCGCATCTGCTAGCGGGGGGTACGAGCAGTACTTC.